A selection of T cell receptor beta chains follows, all from one sample in a study of control samples from healthy donors and cancer patients. Here immunoSEQ multiplex PCR was the method, and the copy in TCRdb shows in-frame clones only, minus some. The sample includes 95,000 to 150,000 clones, around 92% seen only once; the top ten take 40%. The material sequenced was blood. These receptors were taken from a man aged 45-65 years in good health. CDR3s leave out the opening cysteine and the closing phenylalanine or tryptophan. The order of the fields is V gene, clone size, CDR3 protein. Part of the rows lack a size; the others show once, few, many or a class for expanded clones.

TRBV4-1,.,ASSQVYGENYGYT
TRBV9,.,ASSVASTDTIY
TRBV3-1/TRBV3-2,.,ASSQPGNYGYT
TRBV6-5,few,ASSQTRDTQY
TRBV30,.,AWDRIGVNSPLH
TRBV7-2,.,ASSPAHLTGQWNTEAF
TRBV5-1,.,ASSWAGRNTEAF
TRBV11-3,.,ASSLTVAGEPYNQPQH
TRBV5-1,.,ASSLEGTLRSGNTIY
TRBV19,.,ATGSLQNEKLF
TRBV18,.,ASSPNRGQGGYT
TRBV3-1/TRBV3-2,.,ASSQDPGEGQEYGYT
TRBV9,.,ASSVRGGGATDTQY
TRBV3-1/TRBV3-2,.,ASSQDWSSGGTGELF
TRBV6-5,few,ASSGRAVPNQPQH
TRBV5-4,.,ASSFGGHRDTEAF
TRBV7-2,.,ASSLDRLETQY
TRBV6-5,.,ASSYLSRGPYYGYT
TRBV3-1/TRBV3-2,.,ASSAGAAEGYT
TRBV9,.,ASSPQGSAEQY
TRBV19,.,ASSIGGTDTQY
TRBV2,.,ASRQDREGNQPQH
TRBV5-1,.,ASSSTGHDTGELF
TRBV7-9,.,ASSFKGAKNIQY
TRBV4-3,.,ASSQDRANTMNTEAF
TRBV18,.,ASSPPSSGRETQY
TRBV15,.,ATSGDRGLGWTEAF
TRBV27,.,ASSLSAGSVQPQH
TRBV15,.,ATSRDFNQPQH
TRBV11-2,.,ASSQGSGTYNEQF
TRBV30,.,AWTNLDRYGYT
TRBV6-4,.,ASRARTGFGYT
TRBV11-2,.,ASSPGLAAYEQY
TRBV4-1,.,ASSQVGGGASGPGTDTQY
TRBV10-3,once,AISPGQGFRQPQH
TRBV5-1,.,ASSLTNSYEQY
TRBV10-3,.,AIGRNFNYGYT
TRBV29-1,.,SVETGFGETQY
TRBV5-6,few,ASSWGLAPSTDTQY
TRBV19,.,ASSMGLARETQY
TRBV7-6,.,ASSLKRAGEGYEQY
TRBV7-6,.,ASSLVPFGTGGYEQY
TRBV7-2,.,ASSPQALSSYEQY
TRBV7-2,.,ASSLIGRAGYT
TRBV27,.,ASSSPPGTGTHISYNEQF
TRBV2,.,ASSAYNEQF